This T cell receptor (beta chain) was recovered during a study of response to subunit inactivated influenza vaccine. Germline V gives CDR1 SEHNR, CDR2 FQNEAQ (reference sequence). V was cut by 3 bases and J by 6 bases, with 9 bases left in between. This CDR3 has 12 amino acids. TCRdb reprocessed the RT-PCR reads via MiXCR and lists one record per CDR3 protein. This table has 450,000 to 700,000 distinct CDR3 sequences, 12% to 15% appearing once. This TCR derives from a man aged 50 or older who received an inactivated influenza vaccine. This specimen was PBMCs from blood, taken 12 days after vaccination. The chain combines TRBV7-9 with TRBJ2-7; D not resolved. CDR3 nucleotides: TGTGCCAGCAGCTTGGTACGGAGCGAGCAGTACTTC. Translating gives CASSLVRSEQYF.